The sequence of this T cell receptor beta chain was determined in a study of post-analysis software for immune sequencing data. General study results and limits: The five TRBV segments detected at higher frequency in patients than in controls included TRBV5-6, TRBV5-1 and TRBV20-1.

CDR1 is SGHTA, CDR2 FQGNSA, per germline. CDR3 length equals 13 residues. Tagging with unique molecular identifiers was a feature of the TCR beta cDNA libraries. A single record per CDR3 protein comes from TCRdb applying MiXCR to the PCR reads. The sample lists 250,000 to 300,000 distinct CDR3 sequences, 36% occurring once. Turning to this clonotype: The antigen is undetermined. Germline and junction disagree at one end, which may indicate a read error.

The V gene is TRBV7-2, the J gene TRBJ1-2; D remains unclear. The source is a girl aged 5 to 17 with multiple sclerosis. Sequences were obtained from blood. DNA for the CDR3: TGTGCCGGCAGCTTCCAGGCTAACTATGGCTACACCTTC. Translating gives CAGSFQANYGYTF.